This is a list of T cell receptor beta chains from one sample in a study of blood T cell repertoires in COVID-19. The protocol was immunoSEQ multiplex PCR, while the TCRdb copy is restricted to in-frame clones and leaves out a portion. The table has about 350,000 clones, approximately 89% seen once; the top ten hold around 4%. The specimen was peripheral blood. The receptor source for this set is a woman in her sixties or seventies with COVID-19, enrolled during active disease. The CDR3 runs from the conserved cysteine through the conserved F or W. A D gene is named only where the DNA matches it firmly. The size field is filled for only some rows; it gives once, few, many or a size class.

TRBJ2-7,TRBV6-5,-,-,CASNRRSYEQYF,TGTGCCAGCAACCGCCGGTCATACGAGCAGTACTTC
TRBJ2-5,TRBV3-1/TRBV3-2,-,-,CASSHRRQQETQYF,TGTGCCAGCAGCCACCGGCGGCAGCAAGAGACCCAGTACTTC
TRBJ2-1,TRBV7-6,-,-,CASSLEAFRASYNEQFF,TGTGCCAGCAGCTTAGAGGCCTTCAGGGCATCCTACAATGAGCAGTTCTTC
TRBJ2-2,TRBV24-1,-,-,CATSDLGQRDTGELFF,TGTGCCACCAGTGATTTAGGGCAGCGGGACACCGGGGAGCTGTTTTTT
TRBJ2-7,TRBV29-1,-,-,CSVGGDAYEQYF,TGCAGCGTTGGGGGGGACGCCTACGAGCAGTACTTC
TRBJ2-7,TRBV28,TRBD1,-,CASSSGQVSKQYF,TGTGCCAGCAGCTCGGGACAGGTGTCGAAGCAGTACTTC
TRBJ2-7,TRBV19,TRBD1,few,CASSSPGQGGRYEQYF,TGTGCCAGTAGTTCTCCGGGACAGGGAGGTCGCTACGAGCAGTACTTC
TRBJ1-1,TRBV3-1/TRBV3-2,-,-,CASSPPGSAAFF,TGTGCCAGCAGCCCCCCAGGGTCGGCTGCTTTCTTT
TRBJ1-2,TRBV5-1,TRBD1,-,CASSPTGGYGYTF,TGCGCCAGCAGCCCGACAGGGGGCTATGGCTACACCTTC
TRBJ1-2,TRBV7-2,TRBD1,-,CASSARDRVGYGYTF,TGTGCCAGCAGCGCAAGGGACAGGGTAGGCTATGGCTACACCTTC
TRBJ2-1,TRBV5-1,-,-,CASSLDRVDEQFF,TGCGCCAGCAGCTTGGACAGGGTTGATGAGCAGTTCTTC
TRBJ1-2,TRBV19,-,-,CASSPRGDPPYGYTF,TGTGCCAGTAGTCCGCGGGGGGACCCCCCCTATGGCTACACCTTC